These 9 T cell receptor beta chains share one sample of origin, sequenced in a study of blood T cell repertoires in COVID-19. Sequenced by immunoSEQ multiplex PCR; TCRdb stores in-frame clones only, minus some. This table holds 50,000 to 75,000 clones, roughly 76% found once. Sequencing was carried out using peripheral blood. All receptors come from a woman aged 80 or older with acute or convalescent COVID-19.

The gene calls are TRBV11-3 and TRBJ1-1; D unresolved. Germline V gives CDR1 SGHNT, CDR2 YENEEA. The CDR3 has 13 residues. V was clipped by 8 bases and J by 5 bases, with 15 bases between them. In DNA form, the CDR3 reads TGTGCCAGCCCCTTGGGAGGGCGGACTGAAGCTTTCTTT. Its translation is CASPLGGRTEAFF.

This chain links TRBV18 with TRBJ2-1; the match to TRBD2 covers 11 bases. V trimming: 0 bases; J trimming: 6 bases; junction bases outside the gene matches: 4. Germline-derived CDR1 and CDR2 are KGHSH and LQKENI. The CDR3 spans 16 residues. The CDR3 sequence is CASSPPGLAAFNEQFF. The CDR3 DNA sequence: TGTGCCAGCTCACCACCGGGACTAGCGGCGTTCAATGAGCAGTTCTTC.

This sequence joins TRBV7-9 and TRBJ1-1; TRBD1 matches 8 bases. V lost 11 bases to trimming and J lost 6 bases; unmatched junction nucleotides: 5. The germline V gene has CDR1 SEHNR and CDR2 FQNEAQ (reference sequence). This CDR3 contains 11 residues. The CDR3 sequence is CAGQGAAEAFF. CDR3 nucleotides: TGTGCCGGACAGGGCGCGGCTGAAGCTTTCTTT.

This chain joins TRBV4-3 and TRBJ2-1; 12 nucleotides line up with TRBD2. CDR1 LGHNA and CDR2 YSLEER come from the germline V gene. J gave up 9 bases and V 0 bases, and 6 bases lay outside the gene matches. CDR3 length: 16 amino acids. The CDR3: CASSQELAGGRGEQFF. CDR3 in DNA: TGCGCCAGCAGCCAAGAGCTAGCGGGAGGGCGGGGTGAGCAGTTCTTC.

The V and J genes are TRBV11-1 and TRBJ1-2, with 9 bases that match TRBD1. Germline assignment: CDR1 SGHAT and CDR2 FQDESV (reference sequence). The CDR3 is made up of 14 amino acids. With V trimmed by 6 bases and J by 4 bases, 6 bases remained unmatched. CDR3 nucleotides: TGTGCCAGCAGTTACGGACAGGGGAGCTATGGCTACACCTTC. Translation gives CASSYGQGSYGYTF.

The chain links TRBV29-1 to TRBJ2-7, with 8 positions matching TRBD2. Per germline, CDR1 SQVTM and CDR2 ANQGSEA. The junction had 10 bases not matched to a gene; V was cut back by 2 bases and J by 4 bases. CDR3 length: 15 residues. The CDR3 region is CSVETSLAGLYEQYF. The CDR3 nucleotides read TGCAGCGTTGAAACCAGCCTAGCGGGTTTATACGAGCAGTACTTC.

This sequence joins TRBV28 and TRBJ2-1; 10 bases match TRBD2. Germline V gene sequence: CDR1 MDHEN, CDR2 SYDVKM. V dropped 6 bases and J dropped 3; count of bases not matched to a gene: 2. CDR3 length equals 14 residues. Written as DNA, the CDR3 is TGTGCCAGCAGAACTAGCGGGATCTACAATGAGCAGTTCTTC. It yields the protein CASRTSGIYNEQFF.

This chain links TRBV27 with TRBJ2-7; the D gene is possibly TRBD2 (6 bases). The CDR3 is 14 residues long. Trimming pared 6 bases from V and 4 bases from J, leaving 16 bases between. Germline V gene sequence: CDR1 MNHEY, CDR2 SMNVEV (reference sequence). The DNA of the CDR3 is TGTGCCAGCAGCAGCCGGGACTTTCTTTACGAGCAGTACTTC. It yields the protein CASSSRDFLYEQYF.

The rearrangement uses TRBV24-1 and TRBJ2-7; TRBD1 matches at 8 bases. Germline trimming cut 3 bases from V and 3 bases from J; bases unmatched to any gene: 18. This CDR3 region has 19 residues. Germline V lookup: CDR1 KGHDR, CDR2 SFDVKD. Here the CDR3 reads CATSDGYRGSPPALYEQYF. The CDR3 coding sequence is TGTGCCACCAGTGATGGGTACAGGGGGTCGCCTCCCGCCCTCTACGAGCAGTACTTC.